This T cell receptor beta chain was sequenced in a study of T cell changes during pregnancy in multiple sclerosis. Germline V lookup: CDR1 SGDLS, CDR2 YYNGEE. The CDR3 runs to 12 residues. The V end was cut by 4 bases, the J end by 7 bases, with 11 bases between. TCRdb keeps only in-frame clones here, not all; method: immunoSEQ multiplex PCR. The table lists around 57,000 clones, roughly nine tenths of them singletons. The sample was peripheral blood, taken in the first trimester of pregnancy. This receptor was obtained from a female donor with multiple sclerosis, enrolled in a pregnancy study. The chain employs TRBV9 and TRBJ1-1, with D perhaps matching TRBD1 (6 bases). In DNA form, the CDR3 reads TGTGCCAGCAGCCGAAAGGGGGATGAAGCTTTCTTT. The encoded protein is CASSRKGDEAFF. Full variable domain (missing parts from reference TRBV9 and TRBJ1-1): DSGVTQTPKHLITATGQRVTLRCSPRSGDLSVYWYQQSLDQGLQFLIQYYNGEERAKGNILERFSAQQFPDLHSELNLSSLELGDSALYFCASSRKGDEAFFGQGTRLTVV.